The T cell receptor (beta chain) described here comes from a study of cytotoxic CD8 clonotypes in ibrutinib-treated CLL (dated by TCRdb to about 2021). For the study in its entirety: The cohort was composed of around twelve relapsed/refractory and approximately 14 treatment-naive patients; IGHV unmutated status was identified in fewer than 18 patients. Response samples were obtained after a median of approximately 12 months of treatment, with a range of about 6 to 36 months. On average, each sample yielded 255,043 productive templates and over 90,000 productive rearrangements. Cryopreserved peripheral blood mononuclear cells were obtained prior to treatment, at the time of response, and at either disease progression or sustained remission. Longitudinal samples were obtainable from about 30% of the roughly 86 participants in the trial. Partial responses were observed in roughly 25 patients and complete responses in 2; after a median follow-up of roughly 72 months, remission was maintained in around 14 patients and progression was observed in approximately twelve. General study outcomes and caveats: An increase in clonality was observed at ibrutinib response, with clonality remaining stable during sustained remission and falling back toward baseline at progression. Baseline clonality was found to be higher than that of age-matched healthy donors and was strongly correlated with circulating CD8+ T-cell counts. Lymph node repertoires were not examined, and the timing of sampling was not matched between patients in sustained remission and those whose disease progressed. Public clonotypes were rare and either shrank or stayed stable during treatment, and the rise in clonality at ibrutinib response reflected expansion of private clonotypes.

Approximately 2 micrograms of genomic DNA were extracted from cryopreserved PBMCs for TCR beta library preparation. Longitudinal blood samples from CLL patients on ibrutinib monotherapy were analyzed using high-throughput TCR beta sequencing. The patients took part in an open-label, single-center phase 2 trial of ibrutinib monotherapy. On a MiSeq, deep resolution sequencing aimed for a depth between 1 in 1 million and 1 in 200,000 T cells, with each clonotype covered approximately 10x on average. The immunoSEQ hsTCRB Kit was used to generate the TCR beta libraries. As for how the authors treated the data: ImmunoSEQ Data Assistant and ImmunoSEQ Analyzer were used for data analysis, and V, D and J genes were assigned according to IMGT definitions. Clonality, which ranges from 0 to 1, was calculated by subtracting the normalized Shannon entropy of productive rearrangement frequencies from one. Only overrepresented clonotypes making up at least 0.05% of the repertoire of each patient were included in the public clonotype analysis. About a dozen age-matched healthy donor repertoires from immuneACCESS were used as controls for clonality. TCRdb limited this immuneACCESS table to in-frame rearrangements with V and J called. A share of clones is missing; checked studies link under half to unresolved V genes, and the rest is unexplained. Clone size and the V and J calls come from that table; the DNA yielded D and trimming. The sample table lists around 91,000 clones, approximately 86% of them with a count of one. Approximately 5.4% of the sample is in the top ten clones.

As for this clone: Its specific antigen is unknown. No much larger clone is present one base from it, and per-base qualities are unavailable.

This specimen was PBMCs, taken before ibrutinib treatment. The receptor comes from a human donor with chronic lymphocytic leukemia.

The DNA reads as follows: TGTGCCAGCAGCCCTCGAAAGACTTCGGGGGGCCGTGAAAAACTGTTTTTT. This encodes CASSPRKTSGGREKLFF. In this chain, TRBV9 is recombined with TRBJ1-4; TRBD1 is a possible D gene, resting on 6 matching bases. Based on the germline V gene, the CDR1 and CDR2 sequences are SGDLS and YYNGEE. The CDR3, cysteine through phenylalanine, is 17 amino acids long. Only CDR3 DNA remains: 51 bases, in frame from the first base. The germline ends are 23 bases apart after V is trimmed by 4 bases and J by 7 bases. The full variable domain, completed from the reference TRBV9 and TRBJ1-4 proteins outside the CDR3, reads DSGVTQTPKHLITATGQRVTLRCSPRSGDLSVYWYQQSLDQGLQFLIQYYNGEERAKGNILERFSAQQFPDLHSELNLSSLELGDSALYFCASSPRKTSGGREKLFFGSGTQLSVL.